This TCR beta chain emerged from a study of beta chain features in type 1 diabetes. The table lists this clone with a few counts. Its target is unknown. The study's findings and limits: The similarity of naive, central memory and Treg TCRB repertoires appeared greater among patients than among healthy donors. For Type 1 diabetes patients, all four CD4+ subsets carried TCRB CDR3s that were moderately but significantly shorter.

Germline CDR1 SQVTM, CDR2 ANQGSEA. V was cut by 2 bases and J by 4 bases, with 7 bases left in between. CDR3 length equals 12 residues. Since all of the isolated RNA was reverse transcribed, expressed TCRB transcripts were what got sequenced. Assay: immunoSEQ multiplex PCR; the TCRdb copy retains only in-frame clones and omits some. Among a few hundred thousand clones listed, over 10% were seen once. The sequencing sample was made of naive CD4+ T cells from blood. The V gene is TRBV29-1, the J gene TRBJ2-3; possibly TRBD2 for D (5 bases). This sequence originates from a woman between 18 and 30 years old with type 1 diabetes. CDR3 protein: CSVESGSDTQYF. The CDR3, as DNA: TGCAGCGTTGAATCGGGGTCAGATACGCAGTATTTT.